The clone carrying this T cell receptor (beta chain) came up many times. Its antigen is not identified. Germline V gene lookup returns CDR1 SGHRS and CDR2 YFSETQ. The CDR3 has 15 residues. Trimming cost V 5 bases and J 3 bases, with 15 bases left between them. These data originate in a study of T-cell reconstitution after alpha-beta-depleted transplantation in children. Unique molecular identifiers were used in preparing the TCRbeta library. TCRdb re-analysed the PCR reads in MiXCR, keeping a single row per CDR3 protein. The sample records about 900,000 distinct CDR3 sequences, roughly 29% being singletons. Whole-study findings and limits: A year had passed since transplant, and T-cell counts and diversity by then came mostly from newly produced T cells. The study traced high day-60 TCRbeta diversity in some patients to surviving recipient T cells and thymic progenitors. It was reported that alpha-beta T cells came from several hundred expanded graft clones (about two months after transplant).

The receptor comes from a boy under two years old who had a stem cell transplant for SCID, so the T cells may come from the graft donor. The sequenced sample was PBMCs, mostly from graft donor cells, obtained 360 days after TCRalphabeta/CD19-depleted stem cell transplant. The V and J genes are TRBV5-1 and TRBJ2-1, with D possibly matching TRBD2 (5 bases). DNA for the CDR3: TGCGCCAGCAGATCTACGACGGGGAGCTACAATGAGCAGTTCTTC. Protein product: CASRSTTGSYNEQFF.